This T cell receptor (beta chain) was identified in a study of T-cell reconstitution after alpha-beta-depleted transplantation in children. The library targeted TCRbeta and was prepared with unique molecular identifiers. TCRdb ran MiXCR on the PCR reads and lists one entry per CDR3 protein. Of some 830,000 distinct CDR3 sequences in the sample, roughly 16% were seen once. The table lists this clonotype with a few counts. Its antigen is not known. Study results and limitations: Newly generated T cells supplied most T-cell counts and diversity one year post-transplant. For some patients, TCRbeta diversity was high at day 60 because of recipient T cells and thymic progenitors that survived. Several hundred graft clones that had expanded were reportedly the source of alpha-beta T cells about two months after transplant.

Germline loops: CDR1 SQVTM, CDR2 ANQGSEA. CDR3 size: 17 residues. Trimming removed 4 bases from V and 6 bases from J; junction bases left unmatched: 16. The material sequenced was PBMCs, mostly from graft donor cells, taken 360 days after TCRalphabeta/CD19-depleted stem cell transplant. This TCR was sampled from a male patient aged 10 to 17 who had a stem cell transplant for acute lymphoblastic leukemia, so the T cells may come from the graft donor. V and J are TRBV29-1 and TRBJ2-3; 10 positions match TRBD2. The CDR3 coding sequence is TGCAGCGTTGTTCACGGACTAGCGGAGGGGGTTGAGGATACGCAGTATTTT. It encodes CSVVHGLAEGVEDTQYF.